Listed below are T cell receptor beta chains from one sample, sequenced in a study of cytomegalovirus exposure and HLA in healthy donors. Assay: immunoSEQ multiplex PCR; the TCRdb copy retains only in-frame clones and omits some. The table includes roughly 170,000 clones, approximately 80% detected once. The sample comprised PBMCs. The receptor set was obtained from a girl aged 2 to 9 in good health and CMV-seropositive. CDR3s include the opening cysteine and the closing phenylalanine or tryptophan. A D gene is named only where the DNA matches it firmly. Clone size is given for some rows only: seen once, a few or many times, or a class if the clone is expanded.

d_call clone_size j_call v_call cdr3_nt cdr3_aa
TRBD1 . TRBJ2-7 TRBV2 TGTGCCAGCGGGACAGGGATCTACGAGCAGTACTTC CASGTGIYEQYF
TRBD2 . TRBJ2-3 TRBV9 TGTGCCAGCAGCGTAGCTGATAGCGGGGGGCTGGCGAGACCTAGCACAGATACGCAGTATTTT CASSVADSGGLARPSTDTQYF
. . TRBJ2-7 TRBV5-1 TGCGCCAGCAGCTTCGTTCGTGGGGCGGCCTACGAGCAGTACTTC CASSFVRGAAYEQYF
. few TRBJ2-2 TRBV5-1 TGCGCCAGCAGGAGGGGGGGGTTCGTGAACACCGGGGAGCTGTTTTTT CASRRGGFVNTGELFF
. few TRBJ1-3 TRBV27 TGTGCCAGCAGTTCGGGGGGGCCAGATTATTTT CASSSGGPDYF
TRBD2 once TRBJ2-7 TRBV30 TGCGCAATCGCGGGAGAGGGCGAGCAGTACTTC CAIAGEGEQYF
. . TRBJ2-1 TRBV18 TGTGCCAGCTCACCATCCTTAGGGGAAATCGGGAATGAGCAGTTCTTC CASSPSLGEIGNEQFF
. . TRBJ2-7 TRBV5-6 TGTGCCAGCAGCTTGGCAGTCTACGAGCAGTACTTC CASSLAVYEQYF
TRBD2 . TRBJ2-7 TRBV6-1 TGTGCCAGCAGTAGACTAGCGGGGCTATCCTACGAGCAGTACTTC CASSRLAGLSYEQYF
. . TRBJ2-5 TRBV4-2 TGTGCCAGCAGCCTCTCAGGGTCAGCAAACCAAGAGACCCAGTACTTC CASSLSGSANQETQYF
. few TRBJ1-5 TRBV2 TGTGCCAGCACTTTGGGGGCTCATCAGCCCCAGCATTTT CASTLGAHQPQHF
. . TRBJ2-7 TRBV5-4 TGTGCCAGCAGCTTCGGGGGACTCTCCTCCTACGAGCAGTACTTC CASSFGGLSSYEQYF
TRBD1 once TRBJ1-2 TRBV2 TGTGCCAGCAGGGACAGGGGTAACGGCTACACCTTC CASRDRGNGYTF
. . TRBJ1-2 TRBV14 TGTGCCAGCAGCCAAGGAGCCAGGGACTCAACCTTC CASSQGARDSTF
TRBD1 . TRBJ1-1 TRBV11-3 TGTGCCAGCAGCGTCCGGACAGGGCGGCGGGCTGAAGCTTTCTTT CASSVRTGRRAEAFF
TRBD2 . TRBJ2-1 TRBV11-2 TGTGCCAGCAGCTCAAACCCTGGGACTAGCGGGAGGGTCAGTGAGCAGTTCTTC CASSSNPGTSGRVSEQFF
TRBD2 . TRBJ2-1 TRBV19 TGTGCCAGTATGGCCGGGAGGGGGTCCTACAATGAGCAGTTCTTC CASMAGRGSYNEQFF
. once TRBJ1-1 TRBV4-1 TGCGCCAGCAGCCAAGATGAAGTAGGGGGTGGCACTGAAGCTTTCTTT CASSQDEVGGGTEAFF
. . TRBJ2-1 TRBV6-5 TGTGCCAGCAGCCCACTAACAGGTTACAATGAGCAGTTCTTC CASSPLTGYNEQFF
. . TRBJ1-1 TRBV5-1 TGCGCCAGCAGCTTGCTCCGGGGAGGAAGGACTGAAGCTTTCTTT CASSLLRGGRTEAFF
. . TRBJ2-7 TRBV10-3 TGTGCCATCAGTGTAACACAGGGCTACGAGCAGTACTTC CAISVTQGYEQYF
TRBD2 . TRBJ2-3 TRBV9 TGTGCCAGCAGCTTCACCGACACTAGCGGGTTCACAGATACGCAGTATTTT CASSFTDTSGFTDTQYF
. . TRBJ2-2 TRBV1 TGCACCAGCAGCCAGATCGGACAGGGGGTTTCGAACACCGGGGAGCTGTTTTTT CTSSQIGQGVSNTGELFF
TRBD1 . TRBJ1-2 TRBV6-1 TGTGCCAGCAGTACAACACAGGGGGCGTTGTATGGCTACACCTTC CASSTTQGALYGYTF
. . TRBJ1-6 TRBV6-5 TGTGCCAGCAGACAGGGTGATTCACCCCTCCACTTT CASRQGDSPLHF
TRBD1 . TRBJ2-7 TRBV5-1 TGCGCCAGCAGCTTGGGGACAGGGGGCTCCTACGAGCAGTACTTC CASSLGTGGSYEQYF
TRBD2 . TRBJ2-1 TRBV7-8 TGTGCCAGCAGCTCTGGTGGCGGGGGGGCTTACAATGAGCAGTTCTTC CASSSGGGGAYNEQFF
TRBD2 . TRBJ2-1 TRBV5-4 TGTGCCAGCAGCTCTAGGACTAGCGGGAGAAACAATGAGCAGTTCTTC CASSSRTSGRNNEQFF
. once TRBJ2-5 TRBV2 TGTGCCAGCAGTGAACAGGGACTTCAGACTTCTCGGGAGCAGTACTTC CASSEQGLQTSREQYF
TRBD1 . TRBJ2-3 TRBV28 TGTGCCAGCATGGAGGCAGGGGGTCGTTTGGCGCAGTATTTT CASMEAGGRLAQYF
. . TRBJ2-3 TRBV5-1 TGCGCCAGCAGCTTGGCCTCTGGAGGAGGGGCAGATACGCAGTATTTT CASSLASGGGADTQYF
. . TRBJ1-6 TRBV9 TGTGCCAGCAGCGCCAGCGTACAGGGTTTAGGGTCACCCCTCCACTTT CASSASVQGLGSPLHF
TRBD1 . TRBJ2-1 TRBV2 TGTGCCAGCAGTACGCAGGGACAGGGAGGCAATGAGCAGTTCTTC CASSTQGQGGNEQFF
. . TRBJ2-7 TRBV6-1 TGTGCCAGCAGTGAAGGGGGCTCCTATGGCGAGCAGTACTTC CASSEGGSYGEQYF
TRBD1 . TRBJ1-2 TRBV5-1 TGCGCCACCAAGGCCGGGACTGGGGACAGTAATGGCTACACCTTC CATKAGTGDSNGYTF
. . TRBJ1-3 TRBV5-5 TGTGCCAGCAGCTTGGCCGTCAGTGACACCATATATTTT CASSLAVSDTIYF
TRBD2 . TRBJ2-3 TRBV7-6 TGTGCCAGCAGCCCTCCCCGTGGCGGGAGGGCCACAGATACGCAGTATTTT CASSPPRGGRATDTQYF
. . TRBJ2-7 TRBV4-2 TGTGCCAGCAGCCAGGCCTCCCGCGGGGGCGCCTACGAGCAGTACTTC CASSQASRGGAYEQYF
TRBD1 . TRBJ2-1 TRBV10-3 TGTGCCATCAGTGATACAGGGGCCTACAATGAGCAGTTCTTC CAISDTGAYNEQFF
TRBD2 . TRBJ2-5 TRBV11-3 TGTGCCAGCAGGGCGGGAGGGCTAGAGACCCAGTACTTC CASRAGGLETQYF
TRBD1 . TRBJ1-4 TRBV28 TGTGCCAGCAGTTCCAGGGCAGGGGGCTCTTATGAAAAACTGTTTTTT CASSSRAGGSYEKLFF
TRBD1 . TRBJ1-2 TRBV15 TGTGCCACCAGCAGAGAAGGACAGGGGAACTATGGCTACACCTTC CATSREGQGNYGYTF
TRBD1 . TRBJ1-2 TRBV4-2 TGTGCCAGCAGCATGTTAACAGGGGGCGACCAGGTCTATGGCTACACCTTC CASSMLTGGDQVYGYTF
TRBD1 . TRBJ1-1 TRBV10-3 TGTGCCATCACGCGACAGGGATTAGTGTCGGATGCTTTCTTT CAITRQGLVSDAFF
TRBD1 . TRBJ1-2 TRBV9 TGTGCCAGCAGCCCGCCGGGACAGGGAGATCGCTACACCTTC CASSPPGQGDRYTF
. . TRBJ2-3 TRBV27 TGTGCCAGCGGCCGACTAGTTTGGGATACGCAGTATTTT CASGRLVWDTQYF
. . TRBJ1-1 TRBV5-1 TGCGCCAGCAGCTTGGGACAGGCGAACACTGAAGCTTTCTTT CASSLGQANTEAFF
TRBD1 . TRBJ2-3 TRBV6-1 TGTGCCAGCAGCGGCACGACAGGGTACCCAGATACGCAGTATTTT CASSGTTGYPDTQYF
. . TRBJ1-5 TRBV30 TGTGCCTGGGCCCAATCCGCCGGGACATTGAGAGACCTGGGCAATCAGCCCCAGCATTTT CAWAQSAGTLRDLGNQPQHF
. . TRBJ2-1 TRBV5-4 TGTGCCAGCAGCTTGGATCTCAGCTCCTACAATGAGCAGTTCTTC CASSLDLSSYNEQFF
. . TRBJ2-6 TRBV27 TGTGCCAGCAGTTTTAATGCGTGGTGGAGGGGGGCCAACGTCCTGACTTTC CASSFNAWWRGANVLTF